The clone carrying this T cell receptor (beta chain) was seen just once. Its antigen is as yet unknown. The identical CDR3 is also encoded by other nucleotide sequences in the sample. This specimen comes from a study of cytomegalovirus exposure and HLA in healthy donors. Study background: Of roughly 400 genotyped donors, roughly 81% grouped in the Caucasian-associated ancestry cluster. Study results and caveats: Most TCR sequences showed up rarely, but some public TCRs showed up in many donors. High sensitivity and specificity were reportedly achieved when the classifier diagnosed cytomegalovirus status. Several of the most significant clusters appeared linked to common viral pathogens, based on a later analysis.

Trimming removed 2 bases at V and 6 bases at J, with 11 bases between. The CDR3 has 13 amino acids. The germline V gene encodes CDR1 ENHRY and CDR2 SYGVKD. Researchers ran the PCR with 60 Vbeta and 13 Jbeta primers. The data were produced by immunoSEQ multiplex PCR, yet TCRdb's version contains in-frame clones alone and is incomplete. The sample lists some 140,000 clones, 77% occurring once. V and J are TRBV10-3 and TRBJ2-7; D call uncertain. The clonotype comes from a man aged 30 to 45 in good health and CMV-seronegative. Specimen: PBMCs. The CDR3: CAISERGEGEQYF. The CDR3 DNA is TGTGCCATCAGTGAGCGTGGAGAAGGCGAGCAGTACTTC.